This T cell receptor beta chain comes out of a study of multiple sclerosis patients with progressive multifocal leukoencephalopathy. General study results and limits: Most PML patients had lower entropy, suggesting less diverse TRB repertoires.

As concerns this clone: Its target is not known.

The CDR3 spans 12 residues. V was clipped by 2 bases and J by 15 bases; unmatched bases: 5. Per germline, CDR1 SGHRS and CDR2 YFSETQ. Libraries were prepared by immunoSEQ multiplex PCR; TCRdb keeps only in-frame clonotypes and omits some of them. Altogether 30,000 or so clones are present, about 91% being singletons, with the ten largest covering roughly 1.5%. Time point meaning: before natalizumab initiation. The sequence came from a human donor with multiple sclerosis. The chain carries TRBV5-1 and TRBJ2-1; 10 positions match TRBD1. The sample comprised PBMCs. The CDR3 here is CASSFGTGDLFF. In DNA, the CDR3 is TGCGCCAGCAGCTTTGGGACAGGGGATCTGTTCTTC.